These 23 T cell receptor beta chains originate from one sample sequenced in a study of blood T cell repertoires in COVID-19. Only in-frame clones appear in the TCRdb table, and some are missing; sequencing was by immunoSEQ multiplex PCR. Counted here are a few hundred thousand clones, roughly 85% occurring once; the ten biggest clones make up under 7%. Source material: PBMCs or T cells enriched from blood (not recorded which). All receptors come from a woman between 50 and 59 years old who had been exposed to COVID-19.

The CDR3 DNA follows: TGTGCCATCTCCCGGGGAGGGATGAACACTGAAGCTTTCTTT. As protein: CAISRGGMNTEAFF. The V call is TRBV10-3, the J call TRBJ1-1, with D uncertain. Trimming removed 8 bases at V and 0 bases at J, with 13 bases between. From germline, CDR1 is ENHRY and CDR2 SYGVKD. The length of the CDR3 is 14 residues.

This clone was observed once. The CDR3 nucleotides read TGCGCCAGCAGCTTGGCCGGTAGATCTGATGAAAAACTGTTTTTT. Translating gives CASSLAGRSDEKLFF. The rearrangement uses TRBV5-1 and TRBJ1-4; D call uncertain. Trimming shortened V by 0 bases and J by 6 bases, and 12 bases separated the two germline ends. CDR1 is SGHRS and CDR2 is YFSETQ in the germline V gene. CDR3 length: 15 residues.

J is TRBJ1-1 and V is TRBV7-9; 8 bases map to TRBD1. The J segment lost 10 bases and the V segment lost 5 bases, leaving 6 bases of the junction unmatched. This CDR3 spans 12 amino acids. The germline CDR1 and CDR2 sequences are SEHNR and FQNEAQ (reference sequence). CDR3 region: CASSLDRVRAFF. The CDR3 nucleotides read TGTGCCAGCAGCCTGGACAGGGTTCGAGCTTTCTTT.

V and J are TRBV5-5 and TRBJ2-7, with TRBD1 matching over 10 bases. This CDR3 is built from 16 residues. J gave up 6 bases and V 4 bases, and 13 bases lay outside the gene matches. Germline CDR1 SGHKS, CDR2 YYEKEE (reference sequence). Here the CDR3 DNA reads TGTGCCAGCAGCACCAACCGGGACAGGGGACGTAGCGAGCAGTACTTC. This gives the protein CASSTNRDRGRSEQYF. Full variable domain (outside the CDR3, taken from reference TRBV5-5 and TRBJ2-7): DAGVTQSPTHLIKTRGQQVTLRCSPISGHKSVSWYQQVLGQGPQFIFQYYEKEERGRGNFPDRFSARQFPNYSSELNVNALLLGDSALYLCASSTNRDRGRSEQYFGPGTRLTVT.

V is TRBV28 and J is TRBJ1-6; tentative D call: TRBD1 (6 bases). Between the trimmed V and J ends, which lost 10 bases and 12 bases, there was a span of 16 bases. Germline V lookup: CDR1 MDHEN, CDR2 SYDVKM. CDR3 size: 12 residues. The CDR3 bases are TGTGCCACCTCTGGGGGGGCACGACCCCTCCACTTT. This gives the protein CATSGGARPLHF. Looking up the rest from reference TRBV28 and TRBJ1-6 gives the full variable domain: DVKVTQSSRYLVKRTGEKVFLECVQDMDHENMFWYRQDPGLGLRLIYFSYDVKMKEKGDIPEGYSVSREKKERFSLILESASTNQTSMYLCATSGGARPLHFGNGTRLTVT.

V and J are TRBV10-3 and TRBJ1-1, with a weak D call TRBD1 (5 bases). The germline CDR1 and CDR2 sequences are ENHRY and SYGVKD. This CDR3 has 13 amino acids. Trimming removed 4 bases from V and 1 base from J, with 7 bases in between. The CDR3 reads CAISVTGNTEAFF. CDR3 DNA sequence: TGTGCCATCAGTGTTACAGGGAACACTGAAGCTTTCTTT.

The chain recombines TRBV6-5 with TRBJ2-2; 13 bases match TRBD2. Germline CDR1 MNHEY, CDR2 SVGAGI. The CDR3 spans 15 residues. V lost 7 bases and J lost 7; bases outside the gene matches: 6. CDR3 nucleotides: TGTGCCAGCAAAACGACTAGCGGGGGGAACGGGGAGCTGTTTTTT. This codes for CASKTTSGGNGELFF.

This clone was found once. DNA of the CDR3: TGTGCCAGCAGTTACAGGGACCTTTATGGCTACACCTTC. It is translated as CASSYRDLYGYTF. V and J are TRBV28 and TRBJ1-2, with D tentatively TRBD1 (6 bases). V was clipped by 4 bases and J by 5 bases, with 11 bases between them. CDR3 length: 13 residues. Germline CDR1 and CDR2: MDHEN and SYDVKM.

This sequence joins TRBV29-1 and TRBJ1-1; D is undetermined. The CDR3 is made up of 13 amino acids. Germline CDR1 SQVTM, CDR2 ANQGSEA. V lost 4 bases and J lost 7, with 16 bases in between. The CDR3 loop is CSVAGGFGFEAFF. The CDR3 DNA is TGCAGCGTTGCGGGCGGGTTTGGGTTTGAAGCTTTCTTT.

This chain connects TRBV7-3 to TRBJ1-1; 9 positions agree with TRBD1. Per the germline V gene, CDR1 is SGHTA and CDR2 is FQGTGA. V shed 4 bases and J 4 bases; nucleotides not matched to a gene: 1. This CDR3 comprises 13 residues. The CDR3 protein is CASSSQGATEAFF. CDR3 coding DNA: TGTGCCAGCAGCTCACAGGGGGCCACTGAAGCTTTCTTT.

The chain is built from TRBV19 and TRBJ1-4; no clear D gene. The CDR3 totals 15 residues. V lost 6 bases and J 5 bases, leaving 16 bases between the germline ends. Germline CDR1 and CDR2: LNHDA and SQIVND (reference sequence). CDR3 protein: CASSSAWSSNEKLFF. The CDR3 DNA follows: TGTGCCAGTAGCTCTGCGTGGAGCTCGAATGAAAAACTGTTTTTT.

This chain uses TRBV5-1 with TRBJ1-1; no clear D gene. There are 14 residues in the CDR3. Germline V lookup: CDR1 SGHRS, CDR2 YFSETQ. The V gene lost 0 bases and the J gene lost 7 bases, with 13 bases spanning the gap. The CDR3 sequence is CASSLATGIGEAFF. The CDR3 DNA sequence: TGCGCCAGCAGCTTGGCCACGGGTATCGGTGAAGCTTTCTTT.

In this sample, this clone turned up once. CDR3 sequence reads: CASSFTGTSNNEQFF. CDR3 in DNA: TGTGCCAGCAGTTTTACCGGGACTAGCAACAATGAGCAGTTCTTC. This rearrangement joins TRBV2 to TRBJ2-1; TRBD2 agrees at 9 bases. CDR1 and CDR2 from the germline V gene are SNHLY and FYNNEI. This CDR3 has 15 residues. V lost 5 bases, J lost 5 bases, and 7 bases stayed unmatched.

This sequence joins TRBV28 and TRBJ1-6; D remains unclear. The CDR3 totals 13 residues. V was cut by 7 bases and J by 5 bases, with 9 bases left in between. CDR1 MDHEN and CDR2 SYDVKM come from the germline V gene. The CDR3: CASTDTDNSPLHF. CDR3 in DNA: TGTGCCAGCACGGATACAGATAATTCACCCCTCCACTTT.

This rearrangement joins TRBV4-1 to TRBJ2-1, with D unresolved. The V end lost 2 bases, the J end lost 6 bases, and 8 bases lay between the germline ends. The CDR3 contains 13 residues. The V gene's germline CDR1 is MGHRA and CDR2 YSYEKL. The CDR3 sequence: CASSQRMSNEQFF. The CDR3 bases are TGCGCCAGCAGCCAAAGAATGAGCAATGAGCAGTTCTTC.

The chain is built from TRBV3-1 (or the pseudogene TRBV3-2) and TRBJ2-1; weak D call: TRBD2 (6 bases). Between the trimmed V and J ends, which lost 5 bases and 12 bases, there was a span of 14 bases. The CDR3 has 12 residues. CDR1 and CDR2 from the germline V gene are LGHDT and YNNKEL (reference sequence). CDR3 in amino acids: CASSYPGDGQFF. The CDR3 bases are TGTGCCAGCAGCTACCCGGGAGACGGGCAGTTCTTC.

This chain joins TRBV28 and TRBJ1-1, with 11 positions matching TRBD1. The V and J ends lost 5 bases and 4 bases, in that order; junction bases with no gene match: 6. The CDR3 contains 15 residues. Looked up from germline, CDR1 is MDHEN and CDR2 is SYDVKM. The CDR3 sequence: CASSGIGTGGTEAFF. The CDR3 nucleotides read TGTGCCAGCAGTGGAATTGGGACAGGGGGCACTGAAGCTTTCTTT.

The J gene is TRBJ2-5, the V gene TRBV18; 9 positions match TRBD1. The germline CDR1 and CDR2 sequences are KGHSH and LQKENI. This CDR3 spans 14 amino acids. V gave up 6 bases and J gave up 3 bases; unmatched junction bases: 5. The CDR3 DNA sequence: TGTGCCAGCTCCCGCCGGACAGGGGAAGAGACCCAGTACTTC. This codes for CASSRRTGEETQYF.

The chain links TRBV4-2 to TRBJ1-1; D perhaps matches TRBD1 (5 bases). Trimming took off 4 bases at V and 3 bases at J, with 9 bases between the two ends. Germline CDR1 and CDR2: LGHNA and YNFKEQ. The CDR3 spans 13 residues. As DNA, the CDR3 is TGTGCCAGCAGCCGGGGGGGGGACACTGAAGCTTTCTTT. Amino acids: CASSRGGDTEAFF.

This chain joins TRBV4-1 and TRBJ2-1; 14 nucleotides agree with TRBD2. V lost 0 bases, J lost 7 bases, and 5 bases stayed unmatched. The germline gives CDR1 MGHRA, CDR2 YSYEKL. The CDR3 is made up of 17 amino acids. CDR3 in DNA: TGCGCCAGCAGCCAAGAGGGGACTAGCGGGGGTCGGAATGAGCAGTTCTTC. Its translation: CASSQEGTSGGRNEQFF.

J is TRBJ2-3 and V is TRBV16, with 8 bases identical to TRBD2. This CDR3 has 14 residues. The germline V gene has CDR1 KGHSY and CDR2 FQNENV. V lost 6 bases to trimming and J lost 6 bases; unmatched junction nucleotides: 8. DNA of the CDR3: TGTGCCAGCAGTCCCGAGCGGGGGAGGGATACGCAGTATTTT. Translated, it gives CASSPERGRDTQYF.

This sequence joins TRBV7-9 and TRBJ2-1; TRBD2 aligns across 12 bases. The V gene's germline CDR1 is SEHNR and CDR2 FQNEAQ (reference sequence). The CDR3 is 16 amino acids. J lost 2 bases, V lost 5 bases, and 4 bases had no gene match. CDR3 sequence: CASSLRTSGTYNEQFF. The CDR3 DNA reads as TGTGCCAGCAGCCTCCGGACTAGCGGGACCTACAATGAGCAGTTCTTC.

This clone was recorded once. The genes are TRBV24-1 and TRBJ1-5; D possibly corresponds to TRBD1 (6 bases). The CDR3 is 13 residues long. Germline-derived CDR1 and CDR2 are KGHDR and SFDVKD. Trimming removed 5 bases from V and 7 bases from J, with 11 bases in between. In DNA form, the CDR3 reads TGTGCCACCAGTGCTGGGGGCGGACAGCCCCAGCATTTT. This translates into CATSAGGGQPQHF.